This entry lists 13 T cell receptor beta chains sequenced from one sample in a study of blood T cell repertoires in COVID-19. Clones were read by immunoSEQ multiplex PCR, and TCRdb kept only the in-frame ones, dropping some. The repertoire holds about 150,000 clones, around 85% seen once, with around 3.3% in the top ten. The source material was peripheral blood. These TCRs come from a man between 65 and 85 years old with acute or convalescent COVID-19.

This clone was recorded once. The rearrangement links TRBV9 to TRBJ2-2; 7 positions agree with TRBD2. Germline CDR1 SGDLS, CDR2 YYNGEE. The V segment lost 1 base and the J segment 7 bases; nucleotides outside the gene matches: 7. The CDR3 is made up of 15 amino acids. This chain's CDR3 is CASSVKGGVGGELFF. In nucleotides, the CDR3 is TGTGCCAGCAGCGTAAAGGGAGGGGTAGGCGGGGAGCTGTTTTTT.

The chain is built from TRBV11-2 and TRBJ2-7, with D possibly TRBD1 on 6 matching bases. Germline-derived CDR1 and CDR2 are SGHAT and FQNNGV. Trimming cost V 3 bases and J 6 bases, with 9 bases left between them. The CDR3 loop spans 12 amino acids. The CDR3 protein is CASSFAGAEQYF. Here the CDR3 DNA reads TGTGCCAGCAGCTTTGCAGGGGCCGAGCAGTACTTC.

This clone has just one count. In DNA, the CDR3 is TGTGCCAGCAGTCATGGGACAGTACAAGAGACCCAGTACTTC. It translates to CASSHGTVQETQYF. V is TRBV6-5 and J is TRBJ2-5; 7 nucleotides align to TRBD1. The V gene end was trimmed by 5 bases and the J gene end by 2 bases; junction bases not matched to a gene: 5. This CDR3 is built from 14 residues. CDR1 and CDR2 from the germline V gene are MNHEY and SVGAGI.

The V gene is TRBV12-3 or TRBV12-4, the J gene TRBJ2-7, with a tentative D call TRBD2 (6 bases). V dropped 4 bases and J dropped 3 bases, with 10 bases sitting between them. The CDR3 totals 13 residues. The CDR3 sequence: CASSSGLGYEQYF. DNA of the CDR3: TGTGCCAGCAGTTCGGGACTCGGCTACGAGCAGTACTTC.

This rearrangement joins TRBV7-2 to TRBJ2-3; D call uncertain. The germline gives CDR1 SGHTA, CDR2 FQGNSA. The CDR3 has 14 residues. V was trimmed by 5 bases and J by 0 bases, leaving 9 bases between them. The CDR3 nucleotides are TGTGCCAGCAGCGAAAGCCAAAGCACAGATACGCAGTATTTT. This translates into CASSESQSTDTQYF.

Details on this clone: This specimen includes other DNA sequences encoding the same CDR3. The V and J genes are TRBV2 and TRBJ2-3; a weak D match, TRBD2 (6 bases). The V end was cut by 3 bases, the J end by 0 bases, with 10 bases between. The CDR3 spans 15 residues. CDR1 and CDR2 from the germline V gene are SNHLY and FYNNEI. CDR3 region: CASSDSGSSTDTQYF. The CDR3 DNA sequence: TGTGCCAGCAGTGATAGCGGATCTAGCACAGATACGCAGTATTTT.

The chain has TRBV4-1 and TRBJ2-3; D unresolved. The CDR3 spans 13 residues. Trimming shortened V by 3 bases and J by 6 bases, and 10 bases separated the two germline ends. Germline V gene sequence: CDR1 MGHRA, CDR2 YSYEKL. CDR3 bases: TGCGCCAGCAGCCACCCTAGAGCGGATACGCAGTATTTT. Its protein product is CASSHPRADTQYF.

The V call is TRBV13, the J call TRBJ2-7, with D maybe TRBD2 (5 bases). Germline V gene data show CDR1 as PRHDT and CDR2 as FYEKMQ (reference sequence). This CDR3 contains 14 residues. V was trimmed by 3 bases and J by 6 bases, leaving 15 bases between them. The CDR3 protein is CASSFGSTRVEQYF. The CDR3 DNA reads as TGTGCCAGCAGCTTTGGATCCACTAGGGTCGAGCAGTACTTC. Combining the CDR3 with reference TRBV13 and TRBJ2-7 gives the whole variable domain AAGVIQSPRHLIKEKRETATLKCYPIPRHDTVYWYQQGPGQDPQFLISFYEKMQSDKGSIPDRFSAQQFSDYHSELNMSSLELGDSALYFCASSFGSTRVEQYFGPGTRLTVT.

V is TRBV19 and J is TRBJ2-2, with D possibly TRBD1 on 6 matching bases. The CDR3 contains 17 residues. V dropped 6 bases and J dropped 0 bases, with 17 bases sitting between them. The germline V gene encodes CDR1 LNHDA and CDR2 SQIVND (reference sequence). Here the CDR3 reads CASRTHDRLSNTGELFF. CDR3 coding DNA: TGTGCCAGTAGAACCCACGACAGGTTGTCGAACACCGGGGAGCTGTTTTTT.

This rearrangement joins TRBV10-3 to TRBJ1-2, with D hard to call. The V end lost 3 bases, the J end lost 7 bases, and 9 bases lay between the germline ends. Per germline, CDR1 ENHRY and CDR2 SYGVKD. CDR3 length: 12 amino acids. The CDR3 loop is CAISEATLGYTF. The CDR3 DNA is TGTGCCATCAGTGAAGCCACTCTTGGCTACACCTTC.

This chain connects TRBV19 to TRBJ1-1, with TRBD1 matching 9 bases. J gave up 6 bases and V 4 bases, and 15 bases lay outside the gene matches. The V gene's germline CDR1 is LNHDA and CDR2 SQIVND (reference sequence). This CDR3 has 17 amino acids. In DNA, the CDR3 is TGTGCCAGTAGTAACCAACGCGGACAGGGGCCGGGGGCTGAAGCTTTCTTT. Protein product: CASSNQRGQGPGAEAFF.

The chain employs TRBV9 and TRBJ1-1; possibly TRBD1 for D (5 bases). The CDR3 extends over 15 amino acids. The V end lost 0 bases, the J end lost 3 bases, and 12 bases lay between the germline ends. The germline CDR1 and CDR2 sequences are SGDLS and YYNGEE. This CDR3 is CASSVDGGTYTEAFF. The DNA for the CDR3 is TGTGCCAGCAGCGTAGATGGGGGGACCTACACTGAAGCTTTCTTT.

The J gene is TRBJ2-2, the V gene TRBV4-2; 7 bases are a match to TRBD2. The CDR3 runs 16 residues. The germline CDR1 and CDR2 sequences are LGHNA and YNFKEQ. Trimming took 1 base from V and 7 from J; bases not matched to a gene: 9. The CDR3 sequence: CASSQGEGAGGGELFF. The CDR3 DNA reads TGTGCCAGCAGCCAAGGGGAGGGTGCCGGGGGCGGGGAGCTGTTTTTT.